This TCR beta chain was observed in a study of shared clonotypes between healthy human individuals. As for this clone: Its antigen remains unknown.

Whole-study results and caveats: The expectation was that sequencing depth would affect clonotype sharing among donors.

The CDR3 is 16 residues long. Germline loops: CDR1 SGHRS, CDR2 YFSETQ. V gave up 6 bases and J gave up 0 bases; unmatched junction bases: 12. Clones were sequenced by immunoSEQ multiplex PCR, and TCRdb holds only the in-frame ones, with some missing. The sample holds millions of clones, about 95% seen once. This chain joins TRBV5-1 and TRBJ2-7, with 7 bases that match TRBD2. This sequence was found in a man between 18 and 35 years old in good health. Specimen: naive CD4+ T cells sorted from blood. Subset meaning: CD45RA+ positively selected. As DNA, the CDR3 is TGCGCCAGCAACCGAAGTCCCCGGGAGGCCTCCTACGAGCAGTACTTC. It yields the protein CASNRSPREASYEQYF.